The rows below give T cell receptor beta chains drawn from one sample of a study of control samples from healthy donors and cancer patients. Repertoires were generated with immunoSEQ multiplex PCR, while TCRdb's copy carries only in-frame clones and drops some. This repertoire shows approximately 100,000 clones, around 89% found once; its top ten account for about 18%. What was sequenced was PBMCs. The receptors were sampled from a man between 60 and 75 years old with lung cancer. CDR3s include the opening cysteine and the closing phenylalanine or tryptophan. Fields, in order: CDR3 length, V gene, J gene, D gene, clone size, CDR3 protein, CDR3 DNA. D genes are given only for firm matches. The size of a clone is reported for some rows only, either as once, few or many, or as a class for expanded clones.

cdr3_length: 12
v_call: TRBV12-3/TRBV12-4
j_call: TRBJ1-5
d_call: .
clone_size: .
cdr3_aa: CASSLANQPQHF
cdr3_nt: TGTGCCAGCAGTTTAGCCAACCAGCCCCAGCATTTT

cdr3_length: 14
v_call: TRBV5-6
j_call: TRBJ2-3
d_call: .
clone_size: .
cdr3_aa: CASSLNWNTDTQYF
cdr3_nt: TGTGCCAGCAGCTTGAATTGGAACACAGATACGCAGTATTTT

cdr3_length: 15
v_call: TRBV18
j_call: TRBJ2-3
d_call: .
clone_size: .
cdr3_aa: CASSPPRGSTDTQYF
cdr3_nt: TGTGCCAGCTCACCACCGAGGGGGTCCACAGATACGCAGTATTTT

cdr3_length: 17
v_call: TRBV3-1/TRBV3-2
j_call: TRBJ1-3
d_call: .
clone_size: .
cdr3_aa: CASSPLSIWEAGNTIYF
cdr3_nt: TGTGCCAGCAGCCCATTAAGCATCTGGGAGGCTGGAAACACCATATATTTT

cdr3_length: 14
v_call: TRBV11-3
j_call: TRBJ1-1
d_call: .
clone_size: .
cdr3_aa: CASSLGGGNTEAFF
cdr3_nt: TGTGCCAGCAGCTTAGGTGGGGGGAACACTGAAGCTTTCTTT

cdr3_length: 14
v_call: TRBV15
j_call: TRBJ2-2
d_call: .
clone_size: .
cdr3_aa: CATSSGANTGELFF
cdr3_nt: TGTGCCACCAGCAGCGGTGCGAACACCGGGGAGCTGTTTTTT

cdr3_length: 15
v_call: TRBV5-5
j_call: TRBJ1-2
d_call: .
clone_size: .
cdr3_aa: CASSLLGASGYGYTF
cdr3_nt: TGTGCCAGCAGCCTGCTAGGGGCATCCGGTTATGGCTACACCTTC

cdr3_length: 15
v_call: TRBV19
j_call: TRBJ2-2
d_call: TRBD2
clone_size: .
cdr3_aa: CASIISGMNTGELFF
cdr3_nt: TGTGCCAGTATAATTAGCGGGATGAACACCGGGGAGCTGTTTTTT

cdr3_length: 15
v_call: TRBV19
j_call: TRBJ2-5
d_call: TRBD2
clone_size: .
cdr3_aa: CASSRQTSAEDTQYF
cdr3_nt: TGTGCCAGTAGTAGACAGACTAGCGCGGAGGACACCCAGTACTTC

cdr3_length: 15
v_call: TRBV6-5
j_call: TRBJ2-7
d_call: TRBD1
clone_size: .
cdr3_aa: CASILTGGITYEQYF
cdr3_nt: TGTGCCAGCATCCTAACAGGGGGCATAACCTACGAGCAGTACTTC

cdr3_length: 14
v_call: TRBV6-5
j_call: TRBJ1-6
d_call: TRBD1
clone_size: .
cdr3_aa: CASSRGQYNSPLHF
cdr3_nt: TGTGCCAGCAGCAGGGGACAGTATAATTCACCCCTCCACTTT

cdr3_length: 15
v_call: TRBV5-8
j_call: TRBJ1-4
d_call: .
clone_size: .
cdr3_aa: CASREPQVISEKLFF
cdr3_nt: TGTGCCAGCAGGGAACCACAGGTTATAAGTGAAAAACTGTTTTTT

cdr3_length: 14
v_call: TRBV10-2
j_call: TRBJ2-2
d_call: .
clone_size: .
cdr3_aa: CASIPGHNTGELFF
cdr3_nt: TGCGCCAGCATTCCGGGACACAACACCGGGGAGCTGTTTTTT

cdr3_length: 15
v_call: TRBV5-4
j_call: TRBJ1-1
d_call: TRBD1
clone_size: .
cdr3_aa: CASSKERGQAIGAFF
cdr3_nt: TGTGCCAGCAGTAAGGAAAGGGGACAGGCCATCGGGGCTTTCTTT

cdr3_length: 15
v_call: TRBV7-3
j_call: TRBJ1-6
d_call: .
clone_size: .
cdr3_aa: CASPTLGSYNSPLHF
cdr3_nt: TGTGCCAGTCCGACTTTGGGCTCCTATAATTCACCCCTCCACTTT

cdr3_length: 15
v_call: TRBV4-2
j_call: TRBJ1-3
d_call: .
clone_size: .
cdr3_aa: CASSQVGLPGNTIYF
cdr3_nt: TGTGCCAGCAGCCAAGTGGGGCTGCCTGGAAACACCATATATTTT

cdr3_length: 14
v_call: TRBV6-5
j_call: TRBJ2-7
d_call: .
clone_size: .
cdr3_aa: CASSYSSLSYEQYF
cdr3_nt: TGTGCCAGCAGTTACTCGAGCCTCTCCTACGAGCAGTACTTC

cdr3_length: 19
v_call: TRBV6-2/TRBV6-3
j_call: TRBJ1-1
d_call: TRBD1
clone_size: .
cdr3_aa: CASSYSVLQGVKVNTEAFF
cdr3_nt: TGTGCCAGCAGTTACTCAGTGCTGCAGGGGGTCAAGGTGAACACTGAAGCTTTCTTT

cdr3_length: 15
v_call: TRBV27
j_call: TRBJ2-1
d_call: .
clone_size: .
cdr3_aa: CASSLSGSSYNEQFF
cdr3_nt: TGTGCCAGCAGTTTATCGGGAAGCTCCTACAATGAGCAGTTCTTC

cdr3_length: 16
v_call: TRBV2
j_call: TRBJ2-1
d_call: .
clone_size: .
cdr3_aa: CASSETPFSSYNEQFF
cdr3_nt: TGTGCCAGCAGTGAAACACCCTTTAGCTCCTACAATGAGCAGTTCTTC

cdr3_length: 16
v_call: TRBV3-1/TRBV3-2
j_call: TRBJ1-1
d_call: .
clone_size: .
cdr3_aa: CASSYSLASSNTEAFF
cdr3_nt: TGTGCCAGCAGCTATTCCTTAGCGAGCTCGAACACTGAAGCTTTCTTT

cdr3_length: 15
v_call: TRBV18
j_call: TRBJ1-1
d_call: .
clone_size: .
cdr3_aa: CASSPSNSPNTEAFF
cdr3_nt: TGTGCCAGCTCACCATCGAACAGTCCCAACACTGAAGCTTTCTTT

cdr3_length: 16
v_call: TRBV5-1
j_call: TRBJ1-1
d_call: .
clone_size: .
cdr3_aa: CASSLAGTLEGDEAFF
cdr3_nt: TGCGCCAGCAGCTTGGCGGGGACTTTAGAAGGAGATGAAGCTTTCTTT

cdr3_length: 17
v_call: TRBV5-5
j_call: TRBJ2-2
d_call: TRBD1
clone_size: .
cdr3_aa: CASSLAGTGGNTGELFF
cdr3_nt: TGTGCCAGCAGCTTGGCTGGGACAGGGGGGAACACCGGGGAGCTGTTTTTT

cdr3_length: 15
v_call: TRBV3-1/TRBV3-2
j_call: TRBJ2-5
d_call: TRBD2
clone_size: .
cdr3_aa: CASSHPAGGGETQYF
cdr3_nt: TGTGCCAGCAGCCACCCAGCGGGGGGGGGAGAGACCCAGTACTTC

cdr3_length: 14
v_call: TRBV15
j_call: TRBJ2-7
d_call: TRBD2
clone_size: .
cdr3_aa: CATSRSGGGYEQYF
cdr3_nt: TGTGCCACCAGCAGATCCGGGGGGGGCTACGAGCAGTACTTC

cdr3_length: 14
v_call: TRBV29-1
j_call: TRBJ2-2
d_call: .
clone_size: .
cdr3_aa: CSVASVAGTGELFF
cdr3_nt: TGCAGCGTTGCGTCGGTAGCAGGCACCGGGGAGCTGTTTTTT

cdr3_length: 15
v_call: TRBV2
j_call: TRBJ1-1
d_call: .
clone_size: .
cdr3_aa: CASSETPGTNTEAFF
cdr3_nt: TGTGCCAGCAGTGAGACCCCCGGGACCAACACTGAAGCTTTCTTT

cdr3_length: 12
v_call: TRBV3-1/TRBV3-2
j_call: TRBJ2-2
d_call: .
clone_size: .
cdr3_aa: CASSPNTGELFF
cdr3_nt: TGTGCCAGCAGCCCGAACACCGGGGAGCTGTTTTTT

cdr3_length: 13
v_call: TRBV7-9
j_call: TRBJ2-5
d_call: .
clone_size: .
cdr3_aa: CASRQTTGETQYF
cdr3_nt: TGTGCCAGCAGACAGACCACGGGGGAGACCCAGTACTTC

cdr3_length: 17
v_call: TRBV7-3
j_call: TRBJ2-2
d_call: .
clone_size: .
cdr3_aa: CASSLGIKGGHTGELFF
cdr3_nt: TGTGCCAGCAGCTTAGGGATAAAGGGGGGACACACCGGGGAGCTGTTTTTT

cdr3_length: 14
v_call: TRBV5-1
j_call: TRBJ1-5
d_call: .
clone_size: few
cdr3_aa: CASSLEAPNQPQHF
cdr3_nt: TGCGCCAGCAGCTTGGAGGCTCCTAATCAGCCCCAGCATTTT

cdr3_length: 14
v_call: TRBV5-6
j_call: TRBJ2-7
d_call: .
clone_size: .
cdr3_aa: CASSRDFQGNEQYF
cdr3_nt: TGTGCCAGCAGCCGGGACTTTCAAGGAAACGAGCAGTACTTC

cdr3_length: 15
v_call: TRBV10-3
j_call: TRBJ2-2
d_call: .
clone_size: .
cdr3_aa: CAIREEGLSTGELFF
cdr3_nt: TGTGCCATCAGAGAGGAAGGGCTTAGCACCGGGGAGCTGTTTTTT

cdr3_length: 16
v_call: TRBV11-3
j_call: TRBJ2-2
d_call: TRBD1
clone_size: .
cdr3_aa: CASSPRDRGNTGELFF
cdr3_nt: TGTGCCAGCAGCCCCCGGGACAGGGGAAACACCGGGGAGCTGTTTTTT

cdr3_length: 15
v_call: TRBV4-2
j_call: TRBJ1-1
d_call: .
clone_size: .
cdr3_aa: CASSPDRLSHTEAFF
cdr3_nt: TGTGCCAGCAGCCCTGACCGACTGAGTCACACTGAAGCTTTCTTT

cdr3_length: 14
v_call: TRBV5-8
j_call: TRBJ1-5
d_call: .
clone_size: .
cdr3_aa: CASSPRTGNQPQHF
cdr3_nt: TGTGCCAGCAGCCCACGGACGGGCAATCAGCCCCAGCATTTT

cdr3_length: 13
v_call: TRBV29-1
j_call: TRBJ2-7
d_call: .
clone_size: once
cdr3_aa: CSVVQGSGGEQYF
cdr3_nt: TGCAGCGTAGTACAGGGTTCGGGTGGCGAGCAGTACTTC

cdr3_length: 16
v_call: TRBV7-8
j_call: TRBJ2-4
d_call: TRBD1
clone_size: .
cdr3_aa: CASSLGTGKAKNIQYF
cdr3_nt: TGTGCCAGCAGCCTGGGGACAGGGAAAGCCAAAAACATTCAGTACTTC

cdr3_length: 15
v_call: TRBV24-1
j_call: TRBJ2-4
d_call: TRBD2
clone_size: .
cdr3_aa: CATSDGTSGKNIQYF
cdr3_nt: TGTGCCACCAGTGATGGGACTAGCGGCAAAAACATTCAGTACTTC

cdr3_length: 16
v_call: TRBV9
j_call: TRBJ2-2
d_call: .
clone_size: .
cdr3_aa: CASSVLDSSNTGELFF
cdr3_nt: TGTGCCAGCAGCGTCTTGGACAGTTCGAACACCGGGGAGCTGTTTTTT

cdr3_length: 13
v_call: TRBV9
j_call: TRBJ1-1
d_call: .
clone_size: few
cdr3_aa: CASSVGASFEAFF
cdr3_nt: TGTGCCAGCAGCGTAGGGGCCAGCTTTGAAGCTTTCTTT

cdr3_length: 16
v_call: TRBV18
j_call: TRBJ2-2
d_call: .
clone_size: .
cdr3_aa: CASSPLVRQYTGELFF
cdr3_nt: TGTGCCAGCTCACCACTTGTCCGGCAGTACACCGGGGAGCTGTTTTTT

cdr3_length: 15
v_call: TRBV5-1
j_call: TRBJ1-2
d_call: .
clone_size: .
cdr3_aa: CASSLVGSQLYGYTF
cdr3_nt: TGCGCCAGCAGCTTGGTTGGCAGCCAACTATATGGCTACACCTTC

cdr3_length: 14
v_call: TRBV9
j_call: TRBJ1-4
d_call: TRBD1
clone_size: .
cdr3_aa: CASSTTGAGEKLFF
cdr3_nt: TGTGCCAGCAGCACGACAGGGGCAGGGGAAAAACTGTTTTTT

cdr3_length: 13
v_call: TRBV6-5
j_call: TRBJ1-4
d_call: .
clone_size: .
cdr3_aa: CALRGAANEKLFF
cdr3_nt: TGTGCCCTTCGGGGTGCAGCTAATGAAAAACTGTTTTTT

cdr3_length: 16
v_call: TRBV27
j_call: TRBJ2-1
d_call: TRBD2
clone_size: few
cdr3_aa: CASSLNGASGLIEQFF
cdr3_nt: TGTGCCAGCAGTTTAAACGGGGCTAGCGGGCTGATTGAGCAGTTCTTC

cdr3_length: 15
v_call: TRBV2
j_call: TRBJ1-5
d_call: TRBD1
clone_size: .
cdr3_aa: CASSEGGQGAQPQHF
cdr3_nt: TGTGCCAGCAGTGAAGGCGGACAGGGGGCTCAGCCCCAGCATTTT

cdr3_length: 15
v_call: TRBV6-5
j_call: TRBJ1-1
d_call: .
clone_size: .
cdr3_aa: CATRLEGGMYTEAFF
cdr3_nt: TGTGCCACCAGGTTGGAGGGCGGCATGTACACTGAAGCTTTCTTT

cdr3_length: 14
v_call: TRBV10-1
j_call: TRBJ1-1
d_call: TRBD1
clone_size: .
cdr3_aa: CASSDPGQHTEAFF
cdr3_nt: TGCGCCAGCAGTGACCCGGGACAGCACACTGAAGCTTTCTTT

cdr3_length: 14
v_call: TRBV24-1
j_call: TRBJ2-3
d_call: TRBD1
clone_size: .
cdr3_aa: CATSPGQGGDTQYF
cdr3_nt: TGTGCCACCAGCCCGGGACAGGGTGGCGATACGCAGTATTTT

cdr3_length: 15
v_call: TRBV5-1
j_call: TRBJ1-1
d_call: .
clone_size: .
cdr3_aa: CASSQMGTGNTEAFF
cdr3_nt: TGCGCCAGCAGCCAAATGGGGACGGGGAACACTGAAGCTTTCTTT

cdr3_length: 15
v_call: TRBV5-1
j_call: TRBJ2-3
d_call: .
clone_size: .
cdr3_aa: CASSATQFKWYTQYF
cdr3_nt: TGCGCCAGCAGCGCTACCCAATTTAAATGGTATACGCAGTATTTT

cdr3_length: 13
v_call: TRBV7-9
j_call: TRBJ1-2
d_call: .
clone_size: .
cdr3_aa: CASRPQGIYGYTF
cdr3_nt: TGTGCCAGCAGACCCCAGGGAATCTATGGCTACACCTTC

cdr3_length: 17
v_call: TRBV5-1
j_call: TRBJ2-7
d_call: TRBD2
clone_size: .
cdr3_aa: CASSQGLAGAISYEQYF
cdr3_nt: TGCGCCAGCAGCCAGGGACTAGCGGGGGCCATTTCCTACGAGCAGTACTTC

cdr3_length: 16
v_call: TRBV5-1
j_call: TRBJ1-1
d_call: .
clone_size: .
cdr3_aa: CASSLVSSPGGTEAFF
cdr3_nt: TGCGCCAGCAGCTTGGTATCTTCCCCGGGAGGAACTGAAGCTTTCTTT